A selection of T cell receptor beta chains follows, all from one sample in a study of T cell clonotyping in hematopoietic cell transplantation. Sequencing was performed with immunoSEQ multiplex PCR; in TCRdb, only in-frame clones are kept and a portion is missing. The table lists about 41,000 clones, 95% of them singletons, with 0.95% in the top ten. What was sequenced was peripheral blood mononuclear cells. Source of these receptors: a man in his thirties or forties in good health. Some clones in this sample may be carry-over from other donors' samples. Each CDR3 is given with its conserved first and last residue. The D gene is left open where the match is weak. Not all rows give a size; the values are once, few, many and, for expanded clones, a class.

d_call	v_call	clone_size	j_call	cdr3_nt	cdr3_aa
TRBD1	TRBV19	.	TRBJ2-1	TGTGCCAGTAGTATAGGGGGACAGGGACTTTCCTACAATGAGCAGTTCTTC	CASSIGGQGLSYNEQFF
.	TRBV2	.	TRBJ2-7	TGTGCCGGCTCGGCGGACTACGAGCAGTACTTC	CAGSADYEQYF
TRBD2	TRBV7-2	.	TRBJ2-7	TGTGCCAGCAGCTTAGACAGCGGGAGGGCCGGGGAGCAGTACTTC	CASSLDSGRAGEQYF
TRBD1	TRBV6-1	few	TRBJ2-7	TGTGCCAGCAGTGATCTAGAGGGGGCCTCCTACGAGCAGTACTTC	CASSDLEGASYEQYF
.	TRBV4-1	.	TRBJ1-6	TGCGCCAGCAGCCAAGTAAAAGGGTTATCCTATAATTCACCCCTCCACTTT	CASSQVKGLSYNSPLHF
.	TRBV11-2	.	TRBJ1-2	TGTGCCAGCAGCTTCGACCCGCTCCCCCCGGGGCAGGACTATGGCTACACCTTC	CASSFDPLPPGQDYGYTF
.	TRBV21-1	.	TRBJ1-1	TGTGCCAGCAGCCAAGGGAACAGCGACATGAACACTGAAGCTTTCTTT	CASSQGNSDMNTEAFF
.	TRBV30	.	TRBJ1-1	TGTGCCTGGAGTGGGTCGGGTTTCTCTGAAGCTTTCTTT	CAWSGSGFSEAFF
.	TRBV4-2	.	TRBJ1-2	TGTGCCAGCAGCCAAGATCTTCGCGTAAGCTACACCTTC	CASSQDLRVSYTF
.	TRBV7-9	.	TRBJ2-7	TGTGCCAGCAGCTTAGAGATGGGCAGGGGACGCGGAGCCTACGAGCAGTACTTC	CASSLEMGRGRGAYEQYF
TRBD1	TRBV25-1	.	TRBJ1-4	TGTGCCAGCAGCCTCACAGGGGCGAGGGAAAAACTGTTTTTT	CASSLTGAREKLFF
.	TRBV19	.	TRBJ1-2	TGTGCCAGTAGTATAGCCGGGGGGACGTCGGGCTATGGCTACACCTTC	CASSIAGGTSGYGYTF
.	TRBV11-3	.	TRBJ1-1	TGTGCCAGCAGCTCAAACACTGAAGCTTTCTTT	CASSSNTEAFF
TRBD2	TRBV5-6	.	TRBJ2-7	TGTGCCAGCAGCTTGTATGTAGCGGGAGGTTGGGAGCAGTACTTC	CASSLYVAGGWEQYF
.	TRBV19	.	TRBJ1-2	TGTGCCAGTAGTTTGTCCTATGGCTACACCTTC	CASSLSYGYTF
TRBD1	TRBV9	.	TRBJ2-1	TGTGCCAGCAGCGTGGGGACAGGGAATGAGCAGTTCTTC	CASSVGTGNEQFF
TRBD2	TRBV11-2	.	TRBJ2-3	TGTGCCAGCAGCTTAATACTAGCGGTCACAGATACGCAGTATTTT	CASSLILAVTDTQYF
TRBD1	TRBV19	.	TRBJ2-3	TGTGCCAGTAGTGGGACAGGGCTGACAGATACGCAGTATTTT	CASSGTGLTDTQYF
TRBD1	TRBV7-9	.	TRBJ1-2	TGTGCCAGCAGCCCCAACGCCTCCGGGACAGCTGGCTACACCTTC	CASSPNASGTAGYTF
.	TRBV7-8	.	TRBJ2-5	TGTGCCAGCAGCTTAGCAAGTGGACAAGAGACCCAGTACTTC	CASSLASGQETQYF
.	TRBV19	.	TRBJ2-7	TGTGCCAGTAGTGTTAGTTCTGAGGCTTACGAGCAGTACTTC	CASSVSSEAYEQYF
TRBD1	TRBV11-3	.	TRBJ1-1	TGTGCCAGCAGCTTCGAGGGGGCGACGGGCACTGAAGCTTTCTTT	CASSFEGATGTEAFF
TRBD2	TRBV5-6	.	TRBJ2-3	TGTGCCAGCAGCTCAGGACTAGCGGGGTGGGGTAGGGCAGATACGCAGTATTTT	CASSSGLAGWGRADTQYF
.	TRBV30	.	TRBJ1-2	TGTGCCTGGAGTGTGATGGACTACACCTTC	CAWSVMDYTF
.	TRBV10-3	.	TRBJ2-7	TGTGCCATCGCCACACAGAACTCCTACGAGCAGTACTTC	CAIATQNSYEQYF
TRBD1	TRBV5-1	.	TRBJ2-7	TGCGCCAGCAGCCTGTCTTTTTGGACAGGGAAGGAAAGGGAGTCCTACGAGCAGTACTTC	CASSLSFWTGKERESYEQYF
.	TRBV29-1	.	TRBJ1-2	TGCAGCGCCGTGCTCGGGGATGGCTACACCTTC	CSAVLGDGYTF
.	TRBV2	.	TRBJ1-5	TGTGCCAGCAGTTACAGGGAGGGCGGTAATCAGCCCCAGCATTTT	CASSYREGGNQPQHF
.	TRBV4-2	.	TRBJ2-4	TGTGCCAGCAGCTCCGGCGGCGGGCAAAACATTCAGTACTTC	CASSSGGGQNIQYF
.	TRBV19	.	TRBJ2-1	TGTGCCAGTAGTATCTTTCCTGTGGCAGGCCTATACAATGAGCAGTTCTTC	CASSIFPVAGLYNEQFF
.	TRBV19	once	TRBJ1-5	TGTGCCAGTAGTATACTCGATCAGCCCCAGCATTTT	CASSILDQPQHF
.	TRBV15	.	TRBJ1-1	TGTGCCACCAGCAGCCGGGACACCCCAATTCCGAACACTGAAGCTTTCTTT	CATSSRDTPIPNTEAFF
TRBD1	TRBV5-1	.	TRBJ1-1	TGCGCCAGCAGTCTAGGTGGGACAGGGGGCGCGAGCACTGAAGCTTTCTTT	CASSLGGTGGASTEAFF
TRBD1	TRBV5-4	.	TRBJ2-7	TGTGCCAGCAGCCCCCCGGGACAGACTTACGAGCAGTACTTC	CASSPPGQTYEQYF
.	TRBV6-5	.	TRBJ1-1	TGTGCCAGCAGTTACGGGGGGATGAACACTGAAGCTTTCTTT	CASSYGGMNTEAFF
.	TRBV6-5	.	TRBJ2-1	TGTGCCAGCAGTTACCGACGGGTAGGACTCAATGAGCAGTTCTTC	CASSYRRVGLNEQFF
.	TRBV6-6	.	TRBJ2-3	TGTGCCAGCAGTTACTACGGGCCTAGCACAGATACGCAGTATTTT	CASSYYGPSTDTQYF
.	TRBV7-8	.	TRBJ2-7	TGTGCCAGCAGCTTCTCTGAGGGGGTAAACTACGAGCAGTACTTC	CASSFSEGVNYEQYF
.	TRBV19	.	TRBJ1-5	TGTGCCAGTCACCGCAAATATAGCAATCAGCCCCAGCATTTT	CASHRKYSNQPQHF
TRBD1	TRBV7-2	.	TRBJ1-5	TGTGCCAGAGAAGCCGGGACAGGGCCCAACTATAGCAATCAGCCCCAGCATTTT	CAREAGTGPNYSNQPQHF
.	TRBV10-2	.	TRBJ1-1	TGCGCCAGCGCATTGAACACTGAAGCTTTCTTT	CASALNTEAFF
.	TRBV6-5	.	TRBJ2-7	TGTGCCAGCACCAATGACATGTGGGCTACCTACGAGCAGTACTTC	CASTNDMWATYEQYF
.	TRBV19	.	TRBJ1-1	TGTGCCAGTAGGTTTGGGGTGGGAACTGAAGCTTTCTTT	CASRFGVGTEAFF